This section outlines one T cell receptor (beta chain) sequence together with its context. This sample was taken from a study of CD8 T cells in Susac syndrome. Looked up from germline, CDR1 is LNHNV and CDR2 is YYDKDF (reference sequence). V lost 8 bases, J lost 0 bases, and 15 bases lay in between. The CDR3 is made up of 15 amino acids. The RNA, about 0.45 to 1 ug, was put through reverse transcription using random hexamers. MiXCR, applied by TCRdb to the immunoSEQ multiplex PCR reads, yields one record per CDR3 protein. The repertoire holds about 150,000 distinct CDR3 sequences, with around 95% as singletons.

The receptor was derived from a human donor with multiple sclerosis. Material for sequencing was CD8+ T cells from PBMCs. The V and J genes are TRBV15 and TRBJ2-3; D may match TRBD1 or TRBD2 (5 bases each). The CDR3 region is CATSRGRTSTDTQYF. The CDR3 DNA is TGTGCCACCTCGAGGGGACGTACTAGCACAGATACGCAGTATTTT.